The rows below give T cell receptor beta chains drawn from one sample of a study of blood T cell repertoires in COVID-19. The repertoire was sequenced with immunoSEQ multiplex PCR; TCRdb's copy has only in-frame clones and lacks some. The data contain about 160,000 clones, more than 90% of them singletons. Sample: peripheral blood. All receptors come from a man in his forties or fifties with acute or convalescent COVID-19. Each CDR3 is given with its conserved first and last residue. D genes are given only for firm matches. The size field is filled for only some rows; it gives once, few, many or a size class.

>16|TRBJ1-2|NA|TRBV4-2|TRBD1
CASSQEKGGPNYGYTF
TGTGCCAGCAGCCAAGAGAAAGGGGGCCCTAACTATGGCTACACCTTC
>15|TRBJ2-3|NA|TRBV5-5|TRBD1
CASSPGQGDTDTQYF
TGTGCCAGCAGCCCGGGACAGGGGGACACAGATACGCAGTATTTT
>13|TRBJ1-2|NA|TRBV5-6|NA
CASSFWGGAGYTF
TGTGCCAGCAGCTTTTGGGGGGGAGCTGGCTACACCTTC
>14|TRBJ2-1|once|TRBV6-5|NA
CASSYSSSYNEQFF
TGTGCCAGCAGTTACTCGAGCTCCTACAATGAGCAGTTCTTC
>12|TRBJ2-7|NA|TRBV19|NA
CASRNFSGEQYF
TGTGCCAGTAGAAACTTCTCGGGGGAGCAGTACTTC
>15|TRBJ1-5|NA|TRBV9|NA
CASSPQAGSNQPQHF
TGTGCCAGCAGCCCACAGGCCGGCTCCAATCAGCCCCAGCATTTT
>15|TRBJ2-3|NA|TRBV19|TRBD2
CASTPAGVISDTQYF
TGTGCCAGTACCCCAGCGGGAGTAATCTCGGATACGCAGTATTTT
>15|TRBJ2-1|NA|TRBV7-9|TRBD2
CASSLTSGLIDEQFF
TGTGCCAGCAGCTTGACTAGCGGATTGATCGATGAGCAGTTCTTC
>13|TRBJ1-2|once|TRBV28|TRBD1
CASSLEGAVGYTF
TGTGCCAGCAGTTTAGAGGGGGCTGTTGGCTACACCTTC
>14|TRBJ2-2|NA|TRBV19|NA
CAIPGQRNTGELFF
TGTGCCATCCCGGGACAACGAAACACCGGGGAGCTGTTTTTT
>15|TRBJ2-3|NA|TRBV14|TRBD2
CASSPPLGGEDTQYF
TGTGCCAGCAGCCCCCCTCTCGGGGGGGAAGATACGCAGTATTTT
>15|TRBJ2-3|NA|TRBV19|TRBD1
CASSFRDRNTDTQYF
TGTGCCAGTAGCTTCCGGGACAGAAACACAGATACGCAGTATTTT
>16|TRBJ2-3|NA|TRBV28|NA
CASSSLAAQGLDTQYF
TGTGCCAGCAGCTCCTTAGCCGCTCAGGGATTAGATACGCAGTATTTT
>14|TRBJ2-5|NA|TRBV9|TRBD1
CASSAGTGLETQYF
TGTGCCAGCAGCGCCGGGACAGGGTTGGAGACCCAGTACTTC
>16|TRBJ2-2|NA|TRBV13|TRBD1
CASSLSWDSYTGELFF
TGTGCCAGCAGCTTAAGTTGGGACAGCTACACCGGGGAGCTGTTTTTT
>16|TRBJ1-1|NA|TRBV19|NA
CASSITPGLMNTEAFF
TGTGCCAGTAGTATAACCCCGGGACTCATGAACACTGAAGCTTTCTTT
>15|TRBJ2-7|NA|TRBV27|TRBD2
CASSSTSERGYEQYF
TGTGCCAGCAGTTCCACCAGCGAGCGGGGGTACGAGCAGTACTTC
>14|TRBJ1-5|NA|TRBV19|TRBD1
CASSLTGGVQPQHF
TGTGCCAGTAGCCTTACAGGGGGCGTCCAGCCCCAGCATTTT
>16|TRBJ1-4|NA|TRBV7-2|TRBD1
CASSSGQGRSNEKLFF
TGTGCCAGCAGTTCAGGACAGGGTCGATCTAATGAAAAACTGTTTTTT
>13|TRBJ2-3|NA|TRBV30|NA
CAWTGSTTDTQYF
TGTGCCTGGACAGGGTCTACCACAGATACGCAGTATTTT
>14|TRBJ1-6|NA|TRBV23-1|TRBD1
CARKQGAKNSPLHF
TGCGCCCGCAAACAGGGGGCAAAGAATTCACCCCTCCACTTT
>15|TRBJ1-4|few|TRBV18|NA
CASSPPGQANEKLFF
TGTGCCAGCTCACCACCGGGGCAGGCCAATGAAAAACTGTTTTTT
>15|TRBJ2-5|NA|TRBV28|NA
CASRTRAGPGETQYF
TGTGCCAGCAGGACCCGGGCGGGCCCGGGAGAGACCCAGTACTTC
>13|TRBJ1-4|NA|TRBV19|NA
CASIETGRTRLFF
TGTGCCAGTATTGAGACAGGACGGACCAGACTGTTTTTT
>16|TRBJ2-7|NA|TRBV27|TRBD2
CASSLSGRSGSFEQYF
TGTGCCAGCAGTTTATCCGGTCGTAGCGGGAGCTTTGAGCAGTACTTC
>14|TRBJ2-2|NA|TRBV19|TRBD2
CASSWTSGRGELFF
TGTGCCAGTTCCTGGACTAGCGGGAGAGGGGAGCTGTTTTTT
>15|TRBJ1-5|NA|TRBV5-8|TRBD1
CASSLGDSSNQPQHF
TGTGCCAGCAGCTTGGGGGACAGTAGCAATCAGCCCCAGCATTTT
>16|TRBJ1-6|once|TRBV28|TRBD1
CASTEVTGGWVSPLHF
TGTGCCAGCACCGAGGTAACAGGGGGCTGGGTTTCACCCCTCCACTTT
>15|TRBJ1-5|NA|TRBV27|NA
CASSWIPGSGQPQHF
TGTGCCAGCAGTTGGATCCCGGGGAGCGGTCAGCCCCAGCATTTT
>13|TRBJ1-1|NA|TRBV19|NA
CASSMGPLLEAFF
TGTGCCAGTAGTATGGGGCCCCTTTTAGAAGCTTTCTTT
>13|TRBJ2-1|NA|TRBV5-5|NA
CASIGGSLNEQFF
TGTGCCAGCATCGGCGGCTCACTCAATGAGCAGTTCTTC
>13|TRBJ1-1|NA|TRBV6-6|NA
CASRRGGNTEAFF
TGTGCCAGCAGAAGGGGAGGGAACACTGAAGCTTTCTTT
>17|TRBJ2-3|NA|TRBV19|TRBD2
CASRTLAGEGVRDTQYF
TGTGCCAGTAGGACGTTAGCGGGAGAGGGGGTACGAGATACGCAGTATTTT
>12|TRBJ2-7|NA|TRBV6-5|NA
CASGTERWEQYF
TGTGCCAGCGGTACCGAGCGTTGGGAGCAGTACTTC
>14|TRBJ2-7|NA|TRBV19|NA
CASSTWDTSYEQYF
TGTGCCAGTAGTACCTGGGACACCTCCTACGAGCAGTACTTC
>16|TRBJ2-1|NA|TRBV4-1|NA
CASSHLTRGSDNEQFF
TGCGCCAGCAGCCACCTAACCCGCGGATCGGACAATGAGCAGTTCTTC
>15|TRBJ1-3|NA|TRBV19|NA
CASSPNRDTGNTIYF
TGTGCCAGTAGTCCCAACAGGGATACTGGAAACACCATATATTTT
>14|TRBJ2-1|NA|TRBV6-6|TRBD2
CASTPSGGAGEQFF
TGTGCCAGCACCCCCAGCGGGGGCGCCGGGGAGCAGTTCTTC
>12|TRBJ2-3|NA|TRBV7-2|TRBD1
CASSYRGDTQYF
TGTGCCAGCAGCTACAGGGGAGATACGCAGTATTTT
>16|TRBJ2-1|few|TRBV7-9|TRBD2
CASSPRSGRVDNEQFF
TGTGCCAGCAGCCCACGAAGCGGGAGGGTAGATAATGAGCAGTTCTTC
>10|TRBJ1-4|NA|TRBV28|NA
CASSQEKLFF
TGTGCCAGCAGCCAAGAAAAACTGTTTTTT
>16|TRBJ2-7|NA|TRBV3-1/TRBV3-2|TRBD1
CASSPGQGTLFYEQYF
TGTGCCAGCAGCCCGGGACAGGGGACCCTTTTCTACGAGCAGTACTTC
>13|TRBJ1-5|once|TRBV24-1|NA
CATSVFGDQPQHF
TGTGCCACCAGTGTGTTCGGTGATCAGCCCCAGCATTTT
>14|TRBJ1-2|once|TRBV5-4|TRBD1
CASSPDRSNYGYTF
TGTGCCAGCAGCCCGGACAGGAGTAACTATGGCTACACCTTC
>13|TRBJ2-5|NA|TRBV2|NA
CASNAGLEETQYF
TGTGCCAGCAATGCCGGGTTGGAAGAGACCCAGTACTTC
>15|TRBJ1-5|NA|TRBV27|NA
CASSLRPGGNQPQHF
TGTGCCAGCAGTCTTCGACCCGGAGGCAATCAGCCCCAGCATTTT
>15|TRBJ2-1|NA|TRBV10-1|TRBD2
CASSAGTSGFNEQFF
TGCGCCAGCAGCGCCGGGACTAGCGGATTCAATGAGCAGTTCTTC
>15|TRBJ2-2|NA|TRBV30|TRBD1
CAWSRQGAATGELFF
TGTGCCTGGTCAAGACAGGGGGCGGCCACCGGGGAGCTGTTTTTT
>16|TRBJ2-2|NA|TRBV7-9|TRBD2
CASSLNPSGNTGELFF
TGTGCCAGCAGCTTAAACCCTAGCGGGAACACCGGGGAGCTGTTTTTT
>15|TRBJ1-2|NA|TRBV7-9|TRBD1
CASSFGTGGVYGYTF
TGTGCCAGCAGCTTTGGGACAGGGGGCGTCTATGGCTACACCTTC
>15|TRBJ2-5|NA|TRBV7-9|TRBD1
CASSLARGGRETQYF
TGTGCCAGCAGCTTAGCGAGAGGGGGCCGGGAGACCCAGTACTTC
>13|TRBJ2-1|NA|TRBV7-9|NA
CASSLKTAGEQFF
TGTGCCAGCAGCTTGAAAACGGCGGGTGAGCAGTTCTTC
>13|TRBJ1-4|NA|TRBV28|NA
CASSLNPQEKLFF
TGTGCCAGCAGTTTAAACCCCCAGGAAAAACTGTTTTTT